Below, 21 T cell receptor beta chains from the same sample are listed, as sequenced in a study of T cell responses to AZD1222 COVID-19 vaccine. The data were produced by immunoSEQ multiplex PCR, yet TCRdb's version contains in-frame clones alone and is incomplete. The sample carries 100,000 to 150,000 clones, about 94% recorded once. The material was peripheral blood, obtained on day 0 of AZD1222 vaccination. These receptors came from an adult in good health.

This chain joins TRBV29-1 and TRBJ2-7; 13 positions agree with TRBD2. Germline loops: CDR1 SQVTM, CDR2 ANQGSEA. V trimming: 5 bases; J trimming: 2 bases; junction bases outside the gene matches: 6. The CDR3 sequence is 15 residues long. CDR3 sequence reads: CSVRGLAGTTYEQYF. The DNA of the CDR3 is TGCAGCGTTCGGGGACTAGCGGGGACAACCTACGAGCAGTACTTC.

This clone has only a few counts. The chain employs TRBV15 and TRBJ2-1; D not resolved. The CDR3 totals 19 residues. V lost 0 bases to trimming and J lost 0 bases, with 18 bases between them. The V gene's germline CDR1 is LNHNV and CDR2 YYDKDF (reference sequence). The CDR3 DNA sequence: TGTGCCACCAGCAGAGATGAAGCATTTTTTTACACCTCCTACAATGAGCAGTTCTTC. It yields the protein CATSRDEAFFYTSYNEQFF. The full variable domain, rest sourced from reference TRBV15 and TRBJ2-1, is DAMVIQNPRYQVTQFGKPVTLSCSQTLNHNVMYWYQQKSSQAPKLLFHYYDKDFNNEADTPDNFQSRRPNTSFCFLDIRSPGLGDTAMYLCATSRDEAFFYTSYNEQFFGPGTRLTVL.

The CDR3 loop reads CAWSVQVSYEQYF. The DNA for the CDR3 is TGTGCCTGGAGTGTACAGGTCTCGTACGAGCAGTACTTC. This chain uses TRBV30 with TRBJ2-7; tentative D call: TRBD1 (5 bases). The CDR3 is made up of 13 amino acids. CDR1 and CDR2 from the germline V gene are GTSNPN and SVGIG (reference sequence). V dropped 0 bases and J dropped 4 bases, with 10 bases sitting between them.

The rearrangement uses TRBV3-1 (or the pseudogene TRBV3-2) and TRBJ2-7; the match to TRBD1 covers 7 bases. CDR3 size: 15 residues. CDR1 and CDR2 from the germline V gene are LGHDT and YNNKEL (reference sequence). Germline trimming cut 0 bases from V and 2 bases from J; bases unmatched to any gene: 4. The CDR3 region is CASSQEPQGAYEQYF. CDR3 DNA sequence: TGTGCCAGCAGCCAAGAACCCCAGGGGGCCTACGAGCAGTACTTC.

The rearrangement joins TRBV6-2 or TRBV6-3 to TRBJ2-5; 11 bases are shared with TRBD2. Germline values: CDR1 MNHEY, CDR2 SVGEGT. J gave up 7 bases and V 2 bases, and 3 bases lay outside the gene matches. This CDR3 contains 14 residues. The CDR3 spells CASSYGLAGGTQYF. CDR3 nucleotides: TGTGCCAGCAGTTACGGGCTAGCGGGGGGGACCCAGTACTTC.

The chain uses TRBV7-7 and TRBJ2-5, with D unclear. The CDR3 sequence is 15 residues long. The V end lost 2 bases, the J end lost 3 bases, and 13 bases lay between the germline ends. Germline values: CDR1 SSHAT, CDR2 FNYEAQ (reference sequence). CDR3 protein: CASSLSLQWEETQYF. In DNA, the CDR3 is TGTGCCAGCAGCTTAAGTTTACAGTGGGAAGAGACCCAGTACTTC.

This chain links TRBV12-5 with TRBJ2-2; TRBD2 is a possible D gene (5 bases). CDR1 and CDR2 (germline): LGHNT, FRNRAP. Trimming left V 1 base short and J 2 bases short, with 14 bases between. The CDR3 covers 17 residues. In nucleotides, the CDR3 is TGTGCTAGTGGTTTGGGGTTTGATGGACTCAACACCGGGGAGCTGTTTTTT. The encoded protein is CASGLGFDGLNTGELFF.

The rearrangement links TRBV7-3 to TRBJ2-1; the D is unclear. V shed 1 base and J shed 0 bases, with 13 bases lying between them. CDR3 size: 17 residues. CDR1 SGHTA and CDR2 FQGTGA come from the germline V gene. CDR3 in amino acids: CASSLRAKVSSYNEQFF. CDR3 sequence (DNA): TGTGCCAGCAGCTTAAGAGCGAAGGTTAGCTCCTACAATGAGCAGTTCTTC.

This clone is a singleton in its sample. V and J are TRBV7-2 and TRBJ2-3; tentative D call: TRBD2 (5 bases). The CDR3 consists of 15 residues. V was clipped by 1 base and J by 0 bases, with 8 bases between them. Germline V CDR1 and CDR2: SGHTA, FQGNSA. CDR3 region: CASSLVGGSTDTQYF. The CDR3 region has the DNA TGTGCCAGCAGCTTAGTAGGCGGGAGCACAGATACGCAGTATTTT.

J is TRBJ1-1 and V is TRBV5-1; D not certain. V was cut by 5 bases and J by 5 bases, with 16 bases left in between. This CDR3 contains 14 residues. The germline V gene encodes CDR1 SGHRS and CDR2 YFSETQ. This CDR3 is CASRLGLPGTEAFF. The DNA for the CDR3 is TGCGCCAGCAGACTGGGCCTCCCCGGGACTGAAGCTTTCTTT. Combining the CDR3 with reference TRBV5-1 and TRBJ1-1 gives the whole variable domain KAGVTQTPRYLIKTRGQQVTLSCSPISGHRSVSWYQQTPGQGLQFLFEYFSETQRNKGNFPGRFSGRQFSNSRSEMNVSTLELGDSALYLCASRLGLPGTEAFFGQGTRLTVV.

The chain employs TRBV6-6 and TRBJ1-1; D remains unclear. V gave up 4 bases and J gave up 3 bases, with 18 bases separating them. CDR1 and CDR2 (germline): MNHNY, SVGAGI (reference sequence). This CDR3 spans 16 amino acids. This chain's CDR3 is CASSFIVGSRDTEAFF. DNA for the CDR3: TGTGCCAGCAGTTTTATTGTGGGTAGTAGGGACACTGAAGCTTTCTTT.

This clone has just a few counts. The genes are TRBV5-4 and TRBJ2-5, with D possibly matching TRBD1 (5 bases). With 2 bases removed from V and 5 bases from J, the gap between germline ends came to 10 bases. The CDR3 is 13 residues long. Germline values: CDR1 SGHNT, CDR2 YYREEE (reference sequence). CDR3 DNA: TGTGCCAGCAGCTTCCAGGGTTCTGAGACCCAGTACTTC. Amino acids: CASSFQGSETQYF.

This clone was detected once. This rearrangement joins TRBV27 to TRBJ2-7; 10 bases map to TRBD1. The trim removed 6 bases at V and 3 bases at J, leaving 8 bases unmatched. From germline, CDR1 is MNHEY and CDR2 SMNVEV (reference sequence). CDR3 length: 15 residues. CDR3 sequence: CASRPGTGVRYEQYF. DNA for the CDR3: TGTGCCAGCAGACCCGGGACAGGGGTCCGCTACGAGCAGTACTTC.

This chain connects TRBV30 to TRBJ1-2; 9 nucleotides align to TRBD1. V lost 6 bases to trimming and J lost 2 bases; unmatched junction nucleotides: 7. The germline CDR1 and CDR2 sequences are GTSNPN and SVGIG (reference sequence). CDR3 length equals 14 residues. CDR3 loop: CACPGTGYNYGYTF. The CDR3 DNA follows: TGTGCCTGTCCCGGGACAGGGTACAACTATGGCTACACCTTC.

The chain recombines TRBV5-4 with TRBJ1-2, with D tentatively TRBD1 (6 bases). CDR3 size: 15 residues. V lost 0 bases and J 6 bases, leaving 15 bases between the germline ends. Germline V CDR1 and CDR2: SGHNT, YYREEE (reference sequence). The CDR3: CASSLGGARGNGYTF. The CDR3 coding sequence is TGTGCCAGCAGCTTGGGAGGGGCCAGGGGCAATGGCTACACCTTC.

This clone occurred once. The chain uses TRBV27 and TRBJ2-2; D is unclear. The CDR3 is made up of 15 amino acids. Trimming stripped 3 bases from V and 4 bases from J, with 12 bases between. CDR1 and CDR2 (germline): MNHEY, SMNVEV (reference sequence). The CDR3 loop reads CASSFLDQLTGELFF. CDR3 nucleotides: TGTGCCAGCAGTTTCTTGGACCAACTCACCGGGGAGCTGTTTTTT.

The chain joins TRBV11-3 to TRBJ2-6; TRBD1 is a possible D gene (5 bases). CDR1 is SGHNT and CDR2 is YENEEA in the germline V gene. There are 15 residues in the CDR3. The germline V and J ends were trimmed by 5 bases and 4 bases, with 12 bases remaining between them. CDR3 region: CASSLTGPGANVLTF. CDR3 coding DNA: TGTGCCAGCAGCCTAACAGGCCCAGGGGCCAACGTCCTGACTTTC.

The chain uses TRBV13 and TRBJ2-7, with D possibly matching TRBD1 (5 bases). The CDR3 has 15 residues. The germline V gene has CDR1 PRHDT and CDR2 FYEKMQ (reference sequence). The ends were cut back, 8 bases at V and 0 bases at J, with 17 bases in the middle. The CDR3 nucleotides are TGTGCCAGCTTCAGGTGGGCCACAGGCTCCTACGAGCAGTACTTC. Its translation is CASFRWATGSYEQYF.

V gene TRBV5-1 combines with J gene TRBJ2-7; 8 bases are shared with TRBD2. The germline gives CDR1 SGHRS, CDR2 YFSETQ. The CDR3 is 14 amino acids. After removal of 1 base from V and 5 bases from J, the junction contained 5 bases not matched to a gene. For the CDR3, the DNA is TGCGCCAGCAGCTTGACTAGCGGAAAAAACGAGCAGTACTTC. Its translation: CASSLTSGKNEQYF. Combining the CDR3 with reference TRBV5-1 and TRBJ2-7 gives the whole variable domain KAGVTQTPRYLIKTRGQQVTLSCSPISGHRSVSWYQQTPGQGLQFLFEYFSETQRNKGNFPGRFSGRQFSNSRSEMNVSTLELGDSALYLCASSLTSGKNEQYFGPGTRLTVT.

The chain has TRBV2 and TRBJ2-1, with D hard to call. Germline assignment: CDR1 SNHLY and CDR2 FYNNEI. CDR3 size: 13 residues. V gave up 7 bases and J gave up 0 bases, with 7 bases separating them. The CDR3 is CASKPGSYNEQFF. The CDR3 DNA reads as TGTGCCAGCAAGCCTGGCTCCTACAATGAGCAGTTCTTC.

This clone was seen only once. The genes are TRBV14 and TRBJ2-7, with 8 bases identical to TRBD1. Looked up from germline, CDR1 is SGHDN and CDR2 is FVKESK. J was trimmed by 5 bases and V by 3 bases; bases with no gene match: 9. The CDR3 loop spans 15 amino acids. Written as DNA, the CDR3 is TGTGCCAGCAGCCATAGGACAGGGAATCTCGACGAGCAGTACTTC. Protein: CASSHRTGNLDEQYF. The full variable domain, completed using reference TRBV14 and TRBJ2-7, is EAGVTQFPSHSVIEKGQTVTLRCDPISGHDNLYWYRRVMGKEIKFLLHFVKESKQDESGMPNNRFLAERTGGTYSTLKVQPAELEDSGVYFCASSHRTGNLDEQYFGPGTRLTVT.